Described below is a single T cell receptor beta chain sequence and its context. The antigen remains undetermined. Germline-derived CDR1 and CDR2 are MNHEY and SVGAGI. The CDR3 loop spans 15 amino acids. Trimming stripped 0 bases from V and 1 base from J, with 9 bases between. Assay: immunoSEQ multiplex PCR; the TCRdb copy retains only in-frame clones and omits some. The profile shows 100,000 to 150,000 clones, approximately 87% of them singletons. This entry belongs to a study of T cell responses to AZD1222 COVID-19 vaccine. Overall study: Pooling of second doses given at about 4 or about 12 weeks was done.

Study findings and constraints: It was only after the peak T cell response that any repertoires were sampled. Among the donors, most were white British and more were female, and clonal diversity was possibly underestimated. Variant regions that are unmutated are reportedly the target of nearly half of spike-specific TCRs.

This clonotype was obtained from an adult in good health. Sequenced material: peripheral blood, taken on day 0 of AZD1222 vaccination. The V gene is TRBV6-5, the J gene TRBJ2-5; D is possibly TRBD1 (6 bases). CDR3 DNA: TGTGCCAGCAGTTACTCGGGGACACTCCAAGAGACCCAGTACTTC. Its translation is CASSYSGTLQETQYF.